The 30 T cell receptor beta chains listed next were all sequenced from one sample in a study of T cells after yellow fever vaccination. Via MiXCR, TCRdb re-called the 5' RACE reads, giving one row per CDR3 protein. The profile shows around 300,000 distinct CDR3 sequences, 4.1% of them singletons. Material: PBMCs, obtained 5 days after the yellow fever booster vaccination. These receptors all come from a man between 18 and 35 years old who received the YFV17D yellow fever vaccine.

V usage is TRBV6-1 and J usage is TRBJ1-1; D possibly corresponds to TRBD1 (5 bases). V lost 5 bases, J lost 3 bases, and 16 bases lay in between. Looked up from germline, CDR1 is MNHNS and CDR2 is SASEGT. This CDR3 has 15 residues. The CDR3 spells CASSHPMGLDTEAFF. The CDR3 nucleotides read TGTGCCAGCAGTCACCCTATGGGACTCGACACTGAAGCTTTCTTT.

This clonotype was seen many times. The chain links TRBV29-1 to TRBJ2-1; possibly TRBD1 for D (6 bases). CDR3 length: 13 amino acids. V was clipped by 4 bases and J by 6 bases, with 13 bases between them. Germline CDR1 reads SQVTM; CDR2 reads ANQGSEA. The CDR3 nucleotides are TGCAGCGTTGGACAGGCTCTCCGCAATGAGCAGTTCTTC. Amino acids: CSVGQALRNEQFF.

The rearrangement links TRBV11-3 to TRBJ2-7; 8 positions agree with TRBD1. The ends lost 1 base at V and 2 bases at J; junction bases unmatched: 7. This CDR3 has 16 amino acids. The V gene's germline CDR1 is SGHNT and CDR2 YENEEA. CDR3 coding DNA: TGTGCCAGCAGCTTAGGCCCGCCGGACAGGGCCTACGAGCAGTACTTC. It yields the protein CASSLGPPDRAYEQYF.

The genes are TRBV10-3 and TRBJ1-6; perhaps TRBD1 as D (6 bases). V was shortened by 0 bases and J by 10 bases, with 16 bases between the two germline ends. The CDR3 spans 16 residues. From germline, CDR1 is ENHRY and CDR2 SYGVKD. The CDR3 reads CAISESTPGAGSPLHF. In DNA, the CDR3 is TGTGCCATCAGTGAGTCGACCCCGGGGGCAGGGTCACCCCTCCACTTT.

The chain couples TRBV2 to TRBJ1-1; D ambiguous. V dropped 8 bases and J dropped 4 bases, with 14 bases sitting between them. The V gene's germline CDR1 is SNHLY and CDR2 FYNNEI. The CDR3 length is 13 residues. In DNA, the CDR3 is TGTGCCAGCGGGCGGGAGGTACGCACTGAAGCTTTCTTT. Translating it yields CASGREVRTEAFF.

DNA of the CDR3: TGTGCCAGCAGACAACAGGGGTGGGAGACCCAGTACTTC. This codes for CASRQQGWETQYF. The chain uses TRBV12-3 or TRBV12-4 and TRBJ2-5; 7 bases match TRBD1. The V segment lost 6 bases and the J segment 5 bases; nucleotides outside the gene matches: 6. This CDR3 has 13 residues.

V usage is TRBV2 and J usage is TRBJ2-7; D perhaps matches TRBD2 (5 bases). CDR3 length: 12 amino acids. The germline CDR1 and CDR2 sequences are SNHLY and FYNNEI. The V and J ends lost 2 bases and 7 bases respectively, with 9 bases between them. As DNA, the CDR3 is TGTGCCAGCAGTGAAACCGGGAAAGAGCAGTACGTC. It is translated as CASSETGKEQYV.

DNA of the CDR3: TGTGCCAGCAGTTTAAGCCTGGTCAGCACAGATACGCAGTATTTT. The encoded protein is CASSLSLVSTDTQYF. The gene calls are TRBV27 and TRBJ2-3, with unresolved D. V was cut by 2 bases and J by 0 bases, with 9 bases left in between. CDR3 length: 15 residues. CDR1 and CDR2 from the germline V gene are MNHEY and SMNVEV (reference sequence).

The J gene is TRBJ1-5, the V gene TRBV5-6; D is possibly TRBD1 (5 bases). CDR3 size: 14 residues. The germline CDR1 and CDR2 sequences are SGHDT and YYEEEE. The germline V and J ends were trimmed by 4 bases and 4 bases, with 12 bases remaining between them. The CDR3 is CASSPGHANQPQHF. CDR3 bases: TGTGCCAGCAGCCCCGGACACGCGAATCAGCCCCAGCATTTT.

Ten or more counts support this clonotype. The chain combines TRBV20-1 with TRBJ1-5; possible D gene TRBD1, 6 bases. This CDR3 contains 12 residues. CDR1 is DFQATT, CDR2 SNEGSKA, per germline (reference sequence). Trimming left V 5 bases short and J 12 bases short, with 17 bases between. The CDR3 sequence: CSASAGVRNQHF. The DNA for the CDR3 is TGCAGTGCTTCCGCAGGGGTGAGAAACCAGCATTTT.

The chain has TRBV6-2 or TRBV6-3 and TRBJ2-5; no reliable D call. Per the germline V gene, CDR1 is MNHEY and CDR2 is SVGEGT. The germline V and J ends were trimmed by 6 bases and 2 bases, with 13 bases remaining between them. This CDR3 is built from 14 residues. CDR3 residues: CASRNGGTQETQYF. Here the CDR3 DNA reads TGTGCCAGCAGAAACGGCGGAACACAAGAGACCCAGTACTTC.

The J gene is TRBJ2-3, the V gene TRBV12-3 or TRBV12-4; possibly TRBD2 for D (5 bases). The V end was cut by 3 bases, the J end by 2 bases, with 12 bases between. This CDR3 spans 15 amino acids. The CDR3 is CASSFLDSYTDTQYF. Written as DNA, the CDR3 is TGTGCCAGCAGTTTTCTGGACTCTTACACAGATACGCAGTATTTT.

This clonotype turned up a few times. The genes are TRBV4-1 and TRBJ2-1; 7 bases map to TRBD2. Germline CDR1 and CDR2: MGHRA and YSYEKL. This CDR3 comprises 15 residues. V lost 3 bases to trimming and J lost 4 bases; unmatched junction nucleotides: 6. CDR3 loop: CASSHAGGGYNEQFF. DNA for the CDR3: TGCGCCAGCAGCCATGCTGGGGGGGGGTACAATGAGCAGTTCTTC.

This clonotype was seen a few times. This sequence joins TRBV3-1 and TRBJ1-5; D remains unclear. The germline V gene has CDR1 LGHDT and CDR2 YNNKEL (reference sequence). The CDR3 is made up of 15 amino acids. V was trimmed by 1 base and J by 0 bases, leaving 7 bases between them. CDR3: CASSQGQLSNQPQHF. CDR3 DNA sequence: TGTGCCAGCAGCCAAGGGCAGCTTAGCAATCAGCCCCAGCATTTT.

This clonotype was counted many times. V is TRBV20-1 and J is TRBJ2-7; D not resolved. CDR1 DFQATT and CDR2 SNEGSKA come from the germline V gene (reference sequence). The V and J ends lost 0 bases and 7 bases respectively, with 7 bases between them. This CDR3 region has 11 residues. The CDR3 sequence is CSARDRVEQYF. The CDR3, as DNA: TGCAGTGCTAGAGATCGGGTTGAGCAGTACTTC.

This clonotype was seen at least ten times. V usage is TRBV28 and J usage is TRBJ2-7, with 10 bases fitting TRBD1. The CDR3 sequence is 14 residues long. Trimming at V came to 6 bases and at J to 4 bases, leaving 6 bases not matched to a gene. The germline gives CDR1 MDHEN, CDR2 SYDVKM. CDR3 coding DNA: TGTGCCAGCAGAACCGGGACAGGGGAATACGAGCAGTACGTC. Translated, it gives CASRTGTGEYEQYV.

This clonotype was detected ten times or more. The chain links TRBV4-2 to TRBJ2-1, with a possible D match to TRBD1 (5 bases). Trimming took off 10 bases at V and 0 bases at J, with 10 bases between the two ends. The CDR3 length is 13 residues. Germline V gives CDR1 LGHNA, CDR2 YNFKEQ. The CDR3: CATRGVSYNEQFF. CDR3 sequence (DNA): TGTGCCACAAGGGGCGTCTCCTACAATGAGCAGTTCTTC.

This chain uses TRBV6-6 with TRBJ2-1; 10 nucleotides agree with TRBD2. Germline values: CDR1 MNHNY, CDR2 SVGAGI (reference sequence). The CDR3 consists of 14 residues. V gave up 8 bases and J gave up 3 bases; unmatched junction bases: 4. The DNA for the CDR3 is TGTGCCAGCCGTCTAGCGGGGGTCTACAATGAGCAGTTCTTC. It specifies CASRLAGVYNEQFF.

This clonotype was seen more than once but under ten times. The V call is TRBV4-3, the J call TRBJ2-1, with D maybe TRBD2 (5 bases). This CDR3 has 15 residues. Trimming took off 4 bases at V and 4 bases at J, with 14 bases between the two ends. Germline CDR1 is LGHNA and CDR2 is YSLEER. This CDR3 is CASSPTRIGYNEQFF. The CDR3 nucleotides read TGCGCCAGCAGCCCAACTAGGATTGGATACAATGAGCAGTTCTTC.

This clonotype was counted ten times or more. CDR3 nucleotides: TGTGCCAGCAGCTCCGGGGACCGCACTAGCACAGATACGCAGTATTTT. Protein: CASSSGDRTSTDTQYF. The V and J genes are TRBV7-9 and TRBJ2-3; D possibly matches TRBD1 or TRBD2 (5 bases each). Germline V gene lookup returns CDR1 SEHNR and CDR2 FQNEAQ (reference sequence). Trimming took 4 bases from V and 0 from J, leaving 14 bases between them. The length of the CDR3 is 16 residues.

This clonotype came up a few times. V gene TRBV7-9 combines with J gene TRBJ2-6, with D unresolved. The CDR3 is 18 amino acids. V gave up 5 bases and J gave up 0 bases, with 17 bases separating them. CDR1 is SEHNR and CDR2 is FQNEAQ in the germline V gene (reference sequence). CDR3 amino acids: CASSPPRAGLSGANVLTF. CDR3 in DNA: TGTGCCAGCAGCCCCCCAAGGGCAGGCCTCTCTGGGGCCAACGTCCTGACTTTC.

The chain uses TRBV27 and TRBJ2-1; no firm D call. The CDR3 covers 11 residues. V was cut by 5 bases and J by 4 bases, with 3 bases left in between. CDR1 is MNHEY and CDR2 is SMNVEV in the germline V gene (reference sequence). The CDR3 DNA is TGTGCCAGCAGTAAGTACAATGAGCAGTTCTTC. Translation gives CASSKYNEQFF.

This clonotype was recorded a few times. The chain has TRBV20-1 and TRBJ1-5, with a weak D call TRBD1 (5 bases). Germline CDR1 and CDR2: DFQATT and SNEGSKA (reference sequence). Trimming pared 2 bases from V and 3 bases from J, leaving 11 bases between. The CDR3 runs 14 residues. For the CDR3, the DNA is TGCAGTGCTAGATCGGGACTTCCCAATCAGCCCCAGCATTTT. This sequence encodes CSARSGLPNQPQHF.

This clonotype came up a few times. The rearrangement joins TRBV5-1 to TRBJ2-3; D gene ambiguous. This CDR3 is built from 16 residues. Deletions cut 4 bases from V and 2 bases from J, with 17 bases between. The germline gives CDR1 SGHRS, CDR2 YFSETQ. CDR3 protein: CASSPASRSNTDTQYF. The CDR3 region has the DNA TGCGCCAGCAGCCCCGCCAGTAGGAGCAACACAGATACGCAGTATTTT.

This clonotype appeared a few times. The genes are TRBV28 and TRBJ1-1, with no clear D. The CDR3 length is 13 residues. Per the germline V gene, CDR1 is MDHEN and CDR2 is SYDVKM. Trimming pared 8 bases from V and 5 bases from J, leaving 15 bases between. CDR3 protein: CASSQTPGTEAFF. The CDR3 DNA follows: TGTGCCAGCTCCCAAACCCCGGGGACTGAAGCTTTCTTT.

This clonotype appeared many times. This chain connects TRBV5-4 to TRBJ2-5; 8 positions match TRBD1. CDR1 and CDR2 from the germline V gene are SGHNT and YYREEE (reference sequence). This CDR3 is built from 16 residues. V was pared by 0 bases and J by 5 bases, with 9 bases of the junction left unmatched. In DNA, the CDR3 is TGTGCCAGCAGCTTGGCCCAGGGGGCGTCAAGGGAGACCCAGTACTTC. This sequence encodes CASSLAQGASRETQYF. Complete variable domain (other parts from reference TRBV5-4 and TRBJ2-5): ETGVTQSPTHLIKTRGQQVTLRCSSQSGHNTVSWYQQALGQGPQFIFQYYREEENGRGNFPPRFSGLQFPNYSSELNVNALELDDSALYLCASSLAQGASRETQYFGPGTRLLVL.

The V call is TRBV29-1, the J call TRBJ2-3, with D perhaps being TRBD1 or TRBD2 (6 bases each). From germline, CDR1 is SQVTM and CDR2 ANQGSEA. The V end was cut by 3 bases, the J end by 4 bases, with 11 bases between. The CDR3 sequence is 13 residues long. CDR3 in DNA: TGCAGCGTTGAGGGGGGCTACGCAGATACGCAGTATTTT. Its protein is CSVEGGYADTQYF.

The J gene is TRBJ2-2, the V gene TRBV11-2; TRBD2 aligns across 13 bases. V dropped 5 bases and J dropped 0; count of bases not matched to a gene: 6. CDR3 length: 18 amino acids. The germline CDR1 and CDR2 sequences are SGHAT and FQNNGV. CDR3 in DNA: TGTGCCAGCAGCCCGACTAGCGGGGGGCCCACGAACACCGGGGAGCTGTTTTTT. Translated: CASSPTSGGPTNTGELFF.

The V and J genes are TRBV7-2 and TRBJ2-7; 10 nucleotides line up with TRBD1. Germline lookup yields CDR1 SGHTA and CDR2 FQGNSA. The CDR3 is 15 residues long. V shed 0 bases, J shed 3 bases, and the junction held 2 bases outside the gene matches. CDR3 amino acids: CASSLAGQGFYEQYV. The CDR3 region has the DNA TGTGCCAGCAGCTTAGCGGGACAGGGGTTCTACGAGCAGTACGTC.

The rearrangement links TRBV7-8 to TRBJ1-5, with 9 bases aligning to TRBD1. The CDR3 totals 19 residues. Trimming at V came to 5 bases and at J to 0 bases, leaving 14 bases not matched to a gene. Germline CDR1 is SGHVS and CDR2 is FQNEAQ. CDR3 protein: CASSQTTGDRAYSNQPQHF. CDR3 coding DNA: TGTGCCAGCAGCCAGACCACGGGGGACAGGGCTTATAGCAATCAGCCCCAGCATTTT.